This T cell receptor beta chain appears in the sequencing data of a study of human T cells and chemical hapten exposure. Overall study context: The patients were mostly female; they had alopecia areata, totalis or universalis.

TCRdb re-derived calls from the RACE reads in MiXCR, one entry per CDR3 protein. Of around 300,000 distinct CDR3 sequences listed, about 7% are singletons. A note on this clonotype: What it binds is not known.

Study-level findings and limits: Having alopecia, the donors may differ immunologically from healthy people.

Time point reported: patch test 1, 2 weeks after DPC sensitization. Regarding treatment: therapeutic diphenylcyclopropenone sensitization with weekly scalp DPC. With V trimmed by 0 bases and J by 1 base, 4 bases remained unmatched. This CDR3 has 16 residues. The V gene's germline CDR1 is SGHDT and CDR2 YYEEEE. Specimen: whole blood, collected in connection with sensitization to the hapten diphenylcyclopropenone (DPC). The receptor comes from a woman in her late teens or twenties with alopecia areata. Some clones in this sample may be carry-over from other donors' samples. The chain links TRBV5-6 to TRBJ2-5, with 9 bases aligning to TRBD2. The CDR3 sequence: CASSLGQRGVQETQYF. The CDR3 bases are TGTGCCAGCAGCTTGGGCCAGCGGGGGGTCCAAGAGACCCAGTACTTC.